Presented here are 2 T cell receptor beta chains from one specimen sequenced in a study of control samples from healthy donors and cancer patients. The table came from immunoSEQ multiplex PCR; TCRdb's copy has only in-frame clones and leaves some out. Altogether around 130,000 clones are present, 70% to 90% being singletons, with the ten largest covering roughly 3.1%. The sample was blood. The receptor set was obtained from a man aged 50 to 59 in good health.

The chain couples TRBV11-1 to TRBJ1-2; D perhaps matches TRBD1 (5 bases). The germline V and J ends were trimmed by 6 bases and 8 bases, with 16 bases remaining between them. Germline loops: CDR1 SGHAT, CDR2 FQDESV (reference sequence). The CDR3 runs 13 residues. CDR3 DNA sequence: TGTGCCAGCAGGATGACCGGGACCCCGGGCTACACCTTC. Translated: CASRMTGTPGYTF.

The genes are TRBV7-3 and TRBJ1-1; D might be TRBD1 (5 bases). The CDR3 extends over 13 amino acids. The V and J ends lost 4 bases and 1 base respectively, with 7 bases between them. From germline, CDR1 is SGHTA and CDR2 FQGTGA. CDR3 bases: TGTGCCAGCAGCTCCGACAGGAACACTGAAGCTTTCTTT. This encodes CASSSDRNTEAFF.